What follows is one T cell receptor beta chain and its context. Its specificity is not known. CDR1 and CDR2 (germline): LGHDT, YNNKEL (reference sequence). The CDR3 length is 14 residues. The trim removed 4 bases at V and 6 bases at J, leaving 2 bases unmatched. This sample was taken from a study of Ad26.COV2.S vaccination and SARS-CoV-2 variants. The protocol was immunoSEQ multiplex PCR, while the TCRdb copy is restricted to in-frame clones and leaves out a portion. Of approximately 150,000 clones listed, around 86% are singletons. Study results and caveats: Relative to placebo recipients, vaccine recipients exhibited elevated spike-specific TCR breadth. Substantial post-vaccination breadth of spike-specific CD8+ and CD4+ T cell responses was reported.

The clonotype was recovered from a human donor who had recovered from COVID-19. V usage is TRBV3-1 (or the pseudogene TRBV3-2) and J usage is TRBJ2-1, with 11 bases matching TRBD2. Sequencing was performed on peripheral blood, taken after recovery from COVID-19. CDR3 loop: CASSPGLAVNEQFF. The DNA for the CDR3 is TGTGCCAGCAGCCCGGGACTAGCGGTCAATGAGCAGTTCTTC.